This TCR beta chain was sequenced during a study of cytomegalovirus exposure and HLA in healthy donors. The CDR3 sequence is 15 residues long. The V end was cut by 0 bases, the J end by 7 bases, with 12 bases between. CDR1 and CDR2 (germline): SNHLY, FYNNEI. Healthy people donating bone marrow made up the donors. A multiplex PCR was run with 60 Vbeta primers and 13 Jbeta primers. Profiled with immunoSEQ multiplex PCR; TCRdb holds only in-frame clones, not every one. The sample has 90,000 to 120,000 clones; around three quarters are singletons. Sequencing input: PBMCs. V and J are TRBV2 and TRBJ2-2; D may be TRBD2 (5 bases). This receptor was identified in a female donor in good health and CMV-seropositive. In DNA form, the CDR3 reads TGTGCCAGCAGTGAAGCGCTTCGAGGGTACGGGGAGCTGTTTTTT. Protein: CASSEALRGYGELFF. Using reference TRBV2 and TRBJ2-2 for the parts outside the CDR3, the full variable domain is EPEVTQTPSHQVTQMGQEVILRCVPISNHLYFYWYRQILGQKVEFLVSFYNNEISEKSEIFDDQFSVERPDGSNFTLKIRSTKLEDSAMYFCASSEALRGYGELFFGEGSRLTVL.